A single sample gave rise to the 8 T cell receptor beta chains below, sequenced in a study of TIL therapy for anti-PD-1-resistant metastatic lung cancer. As for time point: pre-treatment sample, taken before nivolumab and TIL therapy. Most excised metastases sampled were pleural nodules or supraclavicular lymph nodes. Sequencing used immunoSEQ v3. Clones were read by immunoSEQ multiplex PCR, and TCRdb kept only the in-frame ones, dropping some. The sample holds a few thousand clones, approximately 82% seen once. Sample: tumor tissue, taken at baseline. The receptors were sampled from a person aged 25 to 80 with non-small cell lung cancer.

The chain is built from TRBV19 and TRBJ2-3; 9 bases fit TRBD1. The CDR3 spans 15 residues. The germline V gene encodes CDR1 LNHDA and CDR2 SQIVND (reference sequence). Trimming at V came to 4 bases and at J to 5 bases, leaving 7 bases not matched to a gene. This chain's CDR3 is CASSTYRGLRDTQYF. CDR3 DNA: TGTGCCAGTAGTACGTACAGGGGGCTGAGAGATACGCAGTATTTT.

The V call is TRBV6-5, the J call TRBJ1-1; D uncertain. Between the trimmed V and J ends, which lost 0 bases and 12 bases, there was a span of 11 bases. The CDR3 totals 12 residues. Germline V gene sequence: CDR1 MNHEY, CDR2 SVGAGI. The CDR3 here is CASSYSRGRTFF. In DNA, the CDR3 is TGTGCCAGCAGTTACTCTAGAGGGAGAACTTTCTTT.

Within the sample, this clone is large (0.1 to 1%). The chain uses TRBV7-9 and TRBJ1-5; tentatively, D is TRBD1 (5 bases). This CDR3 contains 15 residues. The V gene lost 2 bases and the J gene lost 5 bases, with 13 bases spanning the gap. Germline CDR1 and CDR2: SEHNR and FQNEAQ (reference sequence). CDR3 sequence reads: CASSLFAGGDQPQHF. The CDR3 nucleotides read TGTGCCAGCAGCTTATTCGCGGGGGGTGATCAGCCCCAGCATTTT.

This clone was found once. The V and J genes are TRBV5-1 and TRBJ2-7; 10 bases line up with TRBD1. The junction had 10 bases not matched to a gene; V was cut back by 3 bases and J by 4 bases. The CDR3 runs 16 residues. Germline lookup yields CDR1 SGHRS and CDR2 YFSETQ. CDR3 DNA sequence: TGCGCCAGCAGCTACAAGACCCCGGGACAGGGGTACGAGCAGTACTTC. Its protein product is CASSYKTPGQGYEQYF.

This chain joins TRBV5-1 and TRBJ1-3, with D uncertain. V lost 0 bases and J lost 3, with 13 bases in between. Germline V gene lookup returns CDR1 SGHRS and CDR2 YFSETQ. The CDR3 length is 16 residues. The CDR3 protein is CASSLDQRNVGNTIYF. CDR3 sequence (DNA): TGCGCCAGCAGCTTGGACCAACGGAACGTTGGAAACACCATATATTTT.

V usage is TRBV10-3 and J usage is TRBJ2-7; TRBD1 agrees at 7 bases. V dropped 4 bases and J dropped 6; count of bases not matched to a gene: 6. There are 13 residues in the CDR3. Germline CDR1 reads ENHRY; CDR2 reads SYGVKD. CDR3 bases: TGTGCCATCAGTGCACACAGGGGCCGCGAGCAGTACTTC. Its translation is CAISAHRGREQYF.

The V gene is TRBV7-9, the J gene TRBJ2-1; 7 positions match TRBD1. CDR1 is SEHNR, CDR2 FQNEAQ, per germline (reference sequence). V shed 5 bases and J 2 bases; nucleotides not matched to a gene: 12. The length of the CDR3 is 17 residues. The chain's CDR3 is CASSPHSGGHPYNEQFF. DNA for the CDR3: TGTGCCAGCAGCCCTCACTCAGGGGGACATCCCTACAATGAGCAGTTCTTC.

This rearrangement joins TRBV7-6 to TRBJ2-7; TRBD1 agrees at 9 bases. The CDR3 extends over 15 amino acids. J lost 0 bases, V lost 4 bases, and 4 bases had no gene match. Germline V CDR1 and CDR2: SGHVS, FNYEAQ. This CDR3 is CASSSGTGLSYEQYF. The CDR3 DNA is TGTGCCAGCAGCTCCGGGACAGGGCTCTCCTACGAGCAGTACTTC.